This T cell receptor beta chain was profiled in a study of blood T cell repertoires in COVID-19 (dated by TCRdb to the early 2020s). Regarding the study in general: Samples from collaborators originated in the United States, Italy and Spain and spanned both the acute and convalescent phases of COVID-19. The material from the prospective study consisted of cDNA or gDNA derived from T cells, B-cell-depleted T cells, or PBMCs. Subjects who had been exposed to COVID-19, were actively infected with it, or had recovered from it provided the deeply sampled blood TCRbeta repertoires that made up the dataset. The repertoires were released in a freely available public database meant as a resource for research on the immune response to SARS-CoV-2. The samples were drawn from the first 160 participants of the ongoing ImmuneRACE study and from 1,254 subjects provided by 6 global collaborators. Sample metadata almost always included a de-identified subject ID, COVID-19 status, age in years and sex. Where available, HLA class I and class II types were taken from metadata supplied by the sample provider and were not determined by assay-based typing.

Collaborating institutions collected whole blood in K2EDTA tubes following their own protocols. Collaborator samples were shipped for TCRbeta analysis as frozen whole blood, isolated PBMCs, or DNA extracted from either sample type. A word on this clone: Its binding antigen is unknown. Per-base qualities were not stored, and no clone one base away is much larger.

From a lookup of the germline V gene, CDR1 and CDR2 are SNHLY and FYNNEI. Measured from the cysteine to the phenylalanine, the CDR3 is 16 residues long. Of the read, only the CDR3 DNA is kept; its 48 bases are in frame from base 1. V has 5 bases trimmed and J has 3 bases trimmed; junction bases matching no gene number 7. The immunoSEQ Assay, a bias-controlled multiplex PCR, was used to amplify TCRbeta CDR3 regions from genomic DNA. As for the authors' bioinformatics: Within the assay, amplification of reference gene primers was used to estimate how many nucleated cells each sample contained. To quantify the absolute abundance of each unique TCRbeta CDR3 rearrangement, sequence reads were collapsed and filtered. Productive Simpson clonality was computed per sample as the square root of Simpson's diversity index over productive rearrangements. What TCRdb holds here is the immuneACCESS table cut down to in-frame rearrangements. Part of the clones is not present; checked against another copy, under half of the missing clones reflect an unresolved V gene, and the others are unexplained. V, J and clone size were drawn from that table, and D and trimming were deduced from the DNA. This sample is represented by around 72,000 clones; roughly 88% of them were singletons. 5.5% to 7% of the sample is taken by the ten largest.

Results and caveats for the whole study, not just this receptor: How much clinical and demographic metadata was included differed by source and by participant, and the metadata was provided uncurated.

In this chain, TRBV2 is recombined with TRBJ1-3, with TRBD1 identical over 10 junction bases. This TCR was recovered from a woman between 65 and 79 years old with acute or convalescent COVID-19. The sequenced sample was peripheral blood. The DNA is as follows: TGTGCCAGCAGTCGAGACAGGGGGCTCGGTGGAAACACCATATATTTT. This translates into CASSRDRGLGGNTIYF.